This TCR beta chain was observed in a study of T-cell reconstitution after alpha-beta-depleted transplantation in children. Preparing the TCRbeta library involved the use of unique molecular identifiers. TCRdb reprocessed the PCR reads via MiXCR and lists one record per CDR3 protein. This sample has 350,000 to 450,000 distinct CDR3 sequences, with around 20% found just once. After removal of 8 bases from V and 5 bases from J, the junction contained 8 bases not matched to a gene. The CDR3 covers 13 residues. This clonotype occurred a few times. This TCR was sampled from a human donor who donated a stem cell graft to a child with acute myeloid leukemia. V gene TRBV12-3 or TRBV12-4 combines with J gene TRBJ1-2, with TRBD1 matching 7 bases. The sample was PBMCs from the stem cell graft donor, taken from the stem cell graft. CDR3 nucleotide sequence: TGTGCCAGCTCGGGGACAGCCTCTTATGGCTACACCTTC. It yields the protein CASSGTASYGYTF.